These T cell receptor beta chains were read from a single sample in a study of blood T cell repertoires in COVID-19. The assay was immunoSEQ multiplex PCR, and TCRdb's table has in-frame clones only and misses some. Of about 150,000 clones in the sample, 75% to 90% were seen once. Source material: peripheral blood. The receptors originated from an older woman with active or convalescent COVID-19. Each CDR3 is given with its conserved first and last residue. Each record gives: V gene, D gene, J gene, clone size, CDR3 DNA, CDR3 protein. D genes are given only for firm matches. Clone size is stated in some rows and not others, as once, few, many or a class when expanded.

>TRBV18|TRBD2|TRBJ2-2|once
TGTGCCAGCTCACCATCGGGACTAGCAGCCGGGGAGCTGTTTTTT
CASSPSGLAAGELFF
>TRBV14|TRBD1|TRBJ2-7|NA
TGTGCCAGCAGCCCCAGACAGGGCTCCGAGCAGTACTTC
CASSPRQGSEQYF
>TRBV19|NA|TRBJ1-3|few
TGTGCCAGTAGTATTGCACAGAGTGACACCATATATTTT
CASSIAQSDTIYF
>TRBV24-1|TRBD1|TRBJ1-6|NA
TGTGCCACCAGTGATTTGTCGGGACAGACCCCTAATTCACCCCTCCACTTT
CATSDLSGQTPNSPLHF
>TRBV28|NA|TRBJ1-3|NA
TGTGCCAGCAGACCGGACAGTGCCTCTGGAAACACCATATATTTT
CASRPDSASGNTIYF
>TRBV11-2|NA|TRBJ2-7|NA
TGTGCCAGCAGCTTGGGGGCCGCGAATCACGAGCAGTACTTC
CASSLGAANHEQYF
>TRBV5-4|NA|TRBJ1-2|NA
TGTGCCAGCAGCTCCCTACCCCCTAACTATGGCTACACCTTC
CASSSLPPNYGYTF
>TRBV10-3|NA|TRBJ1-1|NA
TGTGCCATCAGTGTGAGGGACACTGAAGCTTTCTTT
CAISVRDTEAFF
>TRBV13|TRBD1|TRBJ1-1|few
TGTGCCAGCAGGGAAGGACAGGGGGCCATGAACACTGAAGCTTTCTTT
CASREGQGAMNTEAFF
>TRBV12-5|TRBD1|TRBJ1-6|NA
TGTGCTAGTGGCGGACAGGGGGGTAACTCACCCCTCCACTTT
CASGGQGGNSPLHF
>TRBV19|NA|TRBJ2-7|few
TGTGCCAGTAGCCGCCCGGACAGGGAGGGCGAGCAGTACTTC
CASSRPDREGEQYF
>TRBV21-1|NA|TRBJ1-1|few
TGTGCCAGCAGCAAAAAGGGGGACAGGAGATACACTGAAGCTTTCTTT
CASSKKGDRRYTEAFF
>TRBV6-5|NA|TRBJ1-1|NA
TGTGCCAGCAGTTACTCATGGCGGGACACTGAAGCTTTCTTT
CASSYSWRDTEAFF
>TRBV6-5|TRBD2|TRBJ2-1|NA
TGTGCCAGCAGAAGGGGACTAGAAAGGTACAATGAGCAGTTCTTC
CASRRGLERYNEQFF
>TRBV7-9|NA|TRBJ1-1|NA
TGTGCCAGCAGCTTGCCTCAGGGGCGAGACACTGAAGCTTTCTTT
CASSLPQGRDTEAFF
>TRBV18|TRBD1|TRBJ2-1|NA
TGTGCCAGCTCACCATTGGGCCAGGGGGCCAATGAGCAGTTCTTC
CASSPLGQGANEQFF
>TRBV19|NA|TRBJ1-5|NA
TGTGCCAGCAAGGGGGGGTTTTTCGGTCAGCCCCAGCATTTT
CASKGGFFGQPQHF
>TRBV30|TRBD1|TRBJ1-1|NA
TGTGCCTGGACCAGGGGGCCTGACACTGAAGCTTTCTTT
CAWTRGPDTEAFF
>TRBV7-9|NA|TRBJ1-2|few
TGTGCCAGCAAAGCAAGCCTCGGGCAGGGCCTTAACTATGGCTACACCTTC
CASKASLGQGLNYGYTF
>TRBV19|NA|TRBJ1-1|NA
TGTGCCAGTAGTATTCTGGGGCCAGTCAACACTGAAGCTTTCTTT
CASSILGPVNTEAFF
>TRBV29-1|NA|TRBJ2-3|NA
TGCGGGATTACGGGGAGGACGCAGTATTTT
CGITGRTQYF
>TRBV7-2|NA|TRBJ1-3|NA
TGTGCCAGCAGCCCTCGGGGTAGGGATGGAAACACCATATATTTT
CASSPRGRDGNTIYF
>TRBV7-2|TRBD1|TRBJ1-4|NA
TGTGCCAGCAGCGAAGGGGGCCAGGGGAGGAGAAAACTGTTTTTT
CASSEGGQGRRKLFF
>TRBV18|NA|TRBJ1-4|NA
TGTGCCAGCTCACCTCAGGAAGCAACTAATGAAAAACTGTTTTTT
CASSPQEATNEKLFF
>TRBV30|NA|TRBJ2-5|NA
TGTGCCTGGAGCCCGGGACACGGCCCCCAAGAGACCCAGTACTTC
CAWSPGHGPQETQYF
>TRBV4-3|NA|TRBJ2-5|NA
TGCGCCAGCAGCCAAAACGGACAGTACCAAGAGACCCAGTACTTC
CASSQNGQYQETQYF
>TRBV5-5|NA|TRBJ1-1|NA
TGTGCCAGCAGCTTAAAGCAGGCGGGCGGTGAAGCTTTCTTT
CASSLKQAGGEAFF
>TRBV4-3|TRBD1|TRBJ1-2|NA
TGCGCCAGCAGCCAAGAGACAGGGACCTATGGCTACACCTTC
CASSQETGTYGYTF
>TRBV7-2|NA|TRBJ1-4|few
TGTGCCAGCAGCCCTGGACTGATAATAGAAAAACTGTTTTTT
CASSPGLIIEKLFF
>TRBV7-8|NA|TRBJ1-3|NA
TGTGCCAGCAGAGACAATGCAGGGCCATCTGGAAACACCATATATTTT
CASRDNAGPSGNTIYF
>TRBV5-8|NA|TRBJ2-7|NA
TGTGCCAGCAGCCGGGACTTCGGGGGCGAGCAGTACTTC
CASSRDFGGEQYF
>TRBV19|NA|TRBJ2-7|NA
TGTGCCAGTAGTATGAACCCACAGGGTTACTCCTACGAGCAGTACTTC
CASSMNPQGYSYEQYF
>TRBV29-1|NA|TRBJ1-4|NA
TGCAGCGTGGTAGCAGGGGTTAATGAAAAACTGTTTTTT
CSVVAGVNEKLFF
>TRBV29-1|NA|TRBJ2-3|NA
TGCAGCGCGACCTTCGGGGTAGGGTGGGCAGATACGCAGTATTTT
CSATFGVGWADTQYF
>TRBV7-9|TRBD2|TRBJ2-5|NA
TGTGCCAGCAGCTCTCGGGGGGTTTCTGAGACCCAGTACTTC
CASSSRGVSETQYF
>TRBV4-1|NA|TRBJ2-2|NA
TGCGCCAGCAGCTACAGGGATCGGTCCGGGGAGCTGTTTTTT
CASSYRDRSGELFF
>TRBV11-3|TRBD1|TRBJ2-3|once
TGTGCCAGCAGCTTGGGGACAGGGGTGGCAGATACGCAGTATTTT
CASSLGTGVADTQYF
>TRBV5-4|NA|TRBJ1-3|NA
TGTGCCAGCAGCTTGTATGGAAACACCATATATTTT
CASSLYGNTIYF
>TRBV12-5|NA|TRBJ2-5|NA
TGTGCTAGTGGTTTGCTAGGGGGGGTCGGAGAGACCCAGTACTTC
CASGLLGGVGETQYF
>TRBV3-1/TRBV3-2|NA|TRBJ2-7|NA
TGTGCCAGCAGCCTACAGGGATCCGCCCTGGCCGAGCAGTACTTC
CASSLQGSALAEQYF
>TRBV5-1|TRBD1|TRBJ1-1|NA
TGCGCCAGCAGCCCAAACGGACAGGGGGGTTCTAGGGACACTGAAGCTTTCTTT
CASSPNGQGGSRDTEAFF
>TRBV21-1|NA|TRBJ1-2|NA
TGTGCCGTCTTCCTGTCTTACTATGGCTACACCTTC
CAVFLSYYGYTF
>TRBV5-1|TRBD1|TRBJ2-2|NA
TGCGCCAGCAGTCTGGGACAGGAAAACACCGGGGAGCTGTTTTTT
CASSLGQENTGELFF